One and the same sample provided the 12 T cell receptor beta chains below, sequenced in a study of CD8+ T cells in alopecia areata. RNA extraction was followed by reverse transcription into cDNA, which acted as the sequencing template. The protocol was immunoSEQ multiplex PCR, while the TCRdb copy is restricted to in-frame clones and leaves out a portion. Here the sample spans some 190,000 clones, 45% to 60% being singletons. Specified treatment: oral pan-JAK inhibitor, 5-10 mg twice daily. Sequenced here: CD8+ T cells sorted from blood, sampled around week 54, from a patient treated with tofacitinib. The receptors were sampled from a human donor with alopecia areata.

The V and J genes are TRBV2 and TRBJ1-2; D remains ambiguous. The CDR3 has 12 residues. Germline V lookup: CDR1 SNHLY, CDR2 FYNNEI. Deletions cut 3 bases from V and 8 bases from J, with 10 bases between. The CDR3 loop is CASSDGQPGYTF. The CDR3 DNA reads as TGTGCCAGCAGTGATGGGCAGCCCGGCTACACCTTC.

In its sample, this clone was seen once. The chain is built from TRBV9 and TRBJ1-1; D is undetermined. This CDR3 is built from 15 residues. Between the trimmed V and J ends, which lost 1 base and 1 base, there was a span of 11 bases. Germline values: CDR1 SGDLS, CDR2 YYNGEE. The CDR3 DNA follows: TGTGCCAGCAGCGTAATGGGCTCCCCGAACACTGAAGCTTTCTTT. It yields the protein CASSVMGSPNTEAFF.

This clone was counted between two and nine times. This chain joins TRBV4-3 and TRBJ1-5, with TRBD1 as a possible D gene (6 bases). Germline CDR1 is LGHNA and CDR2 is YSLEER. The CDR3 consists of 16 residues. V shed 1 base and J shed 3 bases, with 13 bases lying between them. CDR3 protein: CASSQGTGFFNQPQHF. CDR3 nucleotides: TGCGCCAGCAGCCAAGGAACAGGGTTTTTCAATCAGCCCCAGCATTTT.

V gene TRBV6-5 combines with J gene TRBJ1-6; the match to TRBD1 covers 8 bases. Germline CDR1 reads MNHEY; CDR2 reads SVGAGI. The CDR3 is 16 residues long. V gave up 2 bases and J gave up 8 bases; unmatched junction bases: 8. The chain's CDR3 is CASSYPRAGGYSPLHF. CDR3 nucleotide sequence: TGTGCCAGCAGTTACCCGCGAGCAGGGGGCTATTCACCCCTCCACTTT.

This clone came up once. The chain links TRBV7-9 to TRBJ2-1; D is uncertain. There are 13 residues in the CDR3. Germline V gene sequence: CDR1 SEHNR, CDR2 FQNEAQ (reference sequence). V lost 5 bases, J lost 6 bases, and 11 bases lay in between. The CDR3 spells CASSLKGSNEQFF. The CDR3 DNA sequence: TGTGCCAGCAGCCTCAAAGGGTCCAATGAGCAGTTCTTC.

This clone occurred a few times. The chain is built from TRBV6-5 and TRBJ2-3; 8 bases fit TRBD2. Germline CDR1 is MNHEY and CDR2 is SVGAGI. This CDR3 region has 15 residues. V shed 2 bases and J 4 bases; nucleotides not matched to a gene: 5. The CDR3 DNA is TGTGCCAGCAGTTACGCGGGGGGACCGGCAGATACGCAGTATTTT. Protein sequence: CASSYAGGPADTQYF.

J is TRBJ1-1 and V is TRBV29-1; D is unclear. The CDR3 has 14 residues. Trimming shortened V by 4 bases and J by 6 bases, and 18 bases separated the two germline ends. From germline, CDR1 is SQVTM and CDR2 ANQGSEA. CDR3 protein: CSVAGTRSSAEAFF. In DNA, the CDR3 is TGCAGCGTTGCGGGCACCCGATCGAGCGCTGAAGCTTTCTTT.

J is TRBJ2-7 and V is TRBV29-1; D call uncertain. Trimming pared 3 bases from V and 4 bases from J, leaving 10 bases between. Germline loops: CDR1 SQVTM, CDR2 ANQGSEA. The CDR3 consists of 12 residues. CDR3 amino acids: CSVEKSAYEQYF. The CDR3 bases are TGCAGCGTTGAGAAGTCCGCGTACGAGCAGTACTTC.

This sequence joins TRBV6-1 and TRBJ2-1; 7 nucleotides align to TRBD1. Germline V gives CDR1 MNHNS, CDR2 SASEGT. The CDR3 length is 14 residues. V lost 7 bases to trimming and J lost 3 bases; unmatched junction nucleotides: 6. In nucleotides, the CDR3 is TGTGCCAGCATCCCGGACAGGTTCTACAATGAGCAGTTCTTC. Protein: CASIPDRFYNEQFF.

CDR3 nucleotide sequence: TGTGCCTGGACCGTCAGGCGGGGAACAACTGAAGCTTTCTTT. Translated: CAWTVRRGTTEAFF. The chain uses TRBV30 and TRBJ1-1; D not certain. Trimming removed 4 bases from V and 5 bases from J, with 17 bases in between. This CDR3 is built from 14 residues. CDR1 and CDR2 (germline): GTSNPN, SVGIG (reference sequence).

The rearrangement links TRBV5-1 to TRBJ1-1; no clear D gene. CDR1 SGHRS and CDR2 YFSETQ come from the germline V gene. The V end lost 0 bases, the J end lost 4 bases, and 13 bases lay between the germline ends. The CDR3 runs to 15 residues. CDR3 region: CASSLAREMGTEAFF. The CDR3 bases are TGCGCCAGCAGCTTGGCACGGGAAATGGGCACTGAAGCTTTCTTT.

The chain combines TRBV27 with TRBJ2-1; D ambiguous. CDR3 length: 17 amino acids. V lost 0 bases, J lost 0 bases, and 12 bases lay in between. The germline V gene encodes CDR1 MNHEY and CDR2 SMNVEV (reference sequence). CDR3 in DNA: TGTGCCAGCAGTTTATCGAACATCAGGAGCTCCTACAATGAGCAGTTCTTC. Its protein is CASSLSNIRSSYNEQFF.